The present TCR beta chain was sequenced within a study of early T cells in non-severe SARS-CoV-2 infection. In the study overall: Bulk RNA taken from unsorted whole blood was sequenced, leaving chains unpaired. Overall study results and limits: Sequences matched to VDJdb favored anti-spike CD8 responses, while private and CD4 specificities were missed.

This clonotype was observed a handful of times. Its antigen is as yet unknown. This CDR3 is built from 15 residues. The J segment lost 1 base and the V segment lost 7 bases, leaving 5 bases of the junction unmatched. Individual cDNA molecules were tagged with unique molecular identifiers, the study reported. TCRdb reprocessed the 5' RACE reads with MiXCR, giving one entry per CDR3 protein. The profile shows tens of thousands of distinct CDR3 sequences, roughly 3.9% of them singletons. The sequenced sample was whole blood. The source is an adult who was a healthcare worker with PCR-confirmed SARS-CoV-2 infection or an uninfected control (not recorded which). This sequence joins TRBV12-3 or TRBV12-4 and TRBJ2-2; 8 bases fit TRBD1. The chain's CDR3 is CASKTGTGNTGELFF. Here the CDR3 DNA reads TGTGCCAGCAAAACCGGGACAGGGAACACCGGGGAGCTGTTTTTT.